Listed here are 28 T cell receptor beta chains from one sample, sequenced in a study of T-cell memory formation after mild COVID-19. TCRdb ran MiXCR on the 5' RACE reads and lists one entry per CDR3 protein. The sample has about 340,000 distinct CDR3 sequences, 10% to 15% seen once. Sequencing was performed on PBMCs or a T cell subset sorted from them (not recorded which). Source of these receptors: a man aged 18 to 35 who had mild COVID-19 (a few samples of this study predate the infection). Cell type and time point are not known.

The CDR3 region is CASSQRGQGGGYTF. The CDR3 DNA is TGCGCCAGCAGCCAACGGGGACAGGGGGGTGGCTACACCTTC. This chain connects TRBV4-3 to TRBJ1-2; 11 bases line up with TRBD1. This CDR3 has 14 amino acids. Germline assignment: CDR1 LGHNA and CDR2 YSLEER. Trimming at V came to 2 bases and at J to 7 bases, leaving 3 bases not matched to a gene.

This chain links TRBV20-1 with TRBJ2-1, with 15 positions matching TRBD2. The CDR3 loop spans 16 amino acids. The germline V gene has CDR1 DFQATT and CDR2 SNEGSKA (reference sequence). V shed 4 bases and J 4 bases; nucleotides not matched to a gene: 5. This CDR3 is CSAIGTSGGLYNEQFF. The CDR3 DNA reads as TGCAGTGCTATTGGGACTAGCGGGGGGTTGTACAATGAGCAGTTCTTC.

This clonotype was seen a few times. This chain uses TRBV20-1 with TRBJ1-5, with D unresolved. Trimming stripped 0 bases from V and 4 bases from J, with 10 bases between. This CDR3 contains 14 residues. Per germline, CDR1 DFQATT and CDR2 SNEGSKA (reference sequence). In DNA, the CDR3 is TGCAGTGCTAGAGATCTGGGGAAAAATCAGCCCCAGCATTTT. This codes for CSARDLGKNQPQHF.

This clonotype appeared many times. The gene calls are TRBV20-1 and TRBJ2-7; D unclear. CDR3 length: 13 amino acids. V lost 2 bases to trimming and J lost 4 bases, with 12 bases between them. The germline V gene has CDR1 DFQATT and CDR2 SNEGSKA (reference sequence). CDR3 amino acids: CSARYNPGYEQYF. The CDR3, as DNA: TGCAGTGCTAGATACAACCCTGGATACGAGCAGTACTTC.

The V call is TRBV7-2, the J call TRBJ2-7; D could derive from TRBD1 or TRBD2 (5 bases each). CDR3 length equals 13 residues. From germline, CDR1 is SGHTA and CDR2 FQGNSA. Trimming cost V 6 bases and J 2 bases, with 11 bases left between them. Written as DNA, the CDR3 is TGTGCCAGCAGGACGGGGCATACCTACGAGCAGTACTTC. Protein: CASRTGHTYEQYF. Full variable domain (missing parts from reference TRBV7-2 and TRBJ2-7): GAGVSQSPSNKVTEKGKDVELRCDPISGHTALYWYRQSLGQGLEFLIYFQGNSAPDKSGLPSDRFSAERTGGSVSTLTIQRTQQEDSAVYLCASRTGHTYEQYFGPGTRLTVT.

The V call is TRBV20-1, the J call TRBJ1-5; D unresolved. Germline CDR1 is DFQATT and CDR2 is SNEGSKA (reference sequence). The CDR3 is 12 residues long. V lost 0 bases and J lost 6, with 6 bases in between. DNA of the CDR3: TGCAGTGCTAGAGAAGGCTTTCAGCCCCAGCATTTT. Protein sequence: CSAREGFQPQHF.

This clonotype has just a few counts. The V gene is TRBV5-1, the J gene TRBJ2-3; D perhaps matches TRBD2 (7 bases). This CDR3 comprises 13 residues. Between the trimmed V and J ends, which lost 4 bases and 4 bases, there was a span of 10 bases. Germline CDR1 is SGHRS and CDR2 is YFSETQ. The CDR3 region is CASSEGGSDTQYF. In nucleotides, the CDR3 is TGCGCCAGCAGCGAGGGGGGGTCAGATACGCAGTATTTT.

The V call is TRBV6-2 or TRBV6-3, the J call TRBJ2-7; D unclear. Deletions cut 6 bases from V and 5 bases from J, with 11 bases between. The germline V gene has CDR1 MNHEY and CDR2 SVGEGT. The CDR3 has 12 residues. In DNA form, the CDR3 reads TGTGCCAGCAGCCTTCGGCGGAACGAGCAGTACTTC. Translating it yields CASSLRRNEQYF.

This clonotype appeared a few times. The chain couples TRBV5-1 to TRBJ1-1, with D uncertain. With 0 bases removed from V and 2 bases from J, the gap between germline ends came to 8 bases. The CDR3 contains 14 residues. Per the germline V gene, CDR1 is SGHRS and CDR2 is YFSETQ. CDR3 loop: CASSLGEPNTEAFF. CDR3 nucleotides: TGCGCCAGCAGCTTGGGGGAACCCAACACTGAAGCTTTCTTT.

This clonotype was picked up a small number of times. The chain employs TRBV7-2 and TRBJ2-2; D not certain. Germline assignment: CDR1 SGHTA and CDR2 FQGNSA. Trimming removed 1 base from V and 0 bases from J, with 12 bases in between. There are 17 residues in the CDR3. The CDR3 loop reads CASSLGVSLANTGELFF. CDR3 sequence (DNA): TGTGCCAGCAGCTTAGGGGTCTCTCTTGCGAACACCGGGGAGCTGTTTTTT. Together with reference TRBV7-2 and TRBJ2-2, the CDR3 gives the full variable domain: GAGVSQSPSNKVTEKGKDVELRCDPISGHTALYWYRQSLGQGLEFLIYFQGNSAPDKSGLPSDRFSAERTGGSVSTLTIQRTQQEDSAVYLCASSLGVSLANTGELFFGEGSRLTVL.

This clonotype was counted at least ten times. V usage is TRBV30 and J usage is TRBJ2-3; the match to TRBD1 covers 8 bases. CDR3 length equals 13 residues. V gave up 0 bases and J gave up 4 bases; unmatched junction bases: 0. The V gene's germline CDR1 is GTSNPN and CDR2 SVGIG (reference sequence). In nucleotides, the CDR3 is TGTGCCTGGAGTGTACAGGGGGCAGATACGCAGTATTTT. This gives the protein CAWSVQGADTQYF.

J is TRBJ2-7 and V is TRBV5-5; D call uncertain. In germline, CDR1 is SGHKS, CDR2 YYEKEE (reference sequence). Trimming stripped 4 bases from V and 6 bases from J, with 11 bases between. CDR3 length: 12 amino acids. The chain's CDR3 is CASSQTPSEQYF. DNA of the CDR3: TGTGCCAGCAGCCAGACTCCCTCCGAGCAGTACTTC.

V is TRBV30 and J is TRBJ1-3; D uncertain. Germline-derived CDR1 and CDR2 are GTSNPN and SVGIG (reference sequence). The CDR3 spans 14 residues. Trimming removed 4 bases at V and 0 bases at J, with 10 bases between. The CDR3 region has the DNA TGTGCCTGGATATTTGGGAACTCTGGAAACACCATATATTTT. It specifies CAWIFGNSGNTIYF.

The table lists this clonotype with a few counts. The chain couples TRBV11-2 to TRBJ2-7; D gene uncertain. Trimming stripped 2 bases from V and 4 bases from J, with 3 bases between. Germline values: CDR1 SGHAT, CDR2 FQNNGV. The CDR3 consists of 11 residues. The CDR3 coding sequence is TGTGCCAGCAGCTTATGGTACGAGCAGTACTTC. It is translated as CASSLWYEQYF.

Many counts were recorded for this clonotype. This CDR3 reads CASLSMGQGGYTGELFF. CDR3 coding DNA: TGTGCCAGCCTATCAATGGGGCAGGGGGGATACACCGGGGAGCTGTTTTTT. The rearrangement uses TRBV2 and TRBJ2-2, with D possibly TRBD1 on 7 matching bases. The length of the CDR3 is 17 residues. The germline V gene has CDR1 SNHLY and CDR2 FYNNEI. The V end lost 8 bases, the J end lost 3 bases, and 22 bases lay between the germline ends.

This clonotype was seen a few times. The rearrangement joins TRBV4-1 to TRBJ2-3; D unresolved. Germline-derived CDR1 and CDR2 are MGHRA and YSYEKL. V lost 1 base and J lost 4, with 18 bases in between. The length of the CDR3 is 17 residues. DNA of the CDR3: TGCGCCAGCAGCCAAGGCGTTGTCAGGATCCCCCCAGATACGCAGTATTTT. It encodes CASSQGVVRIPPDTQYF.

V and J are TRBV29-1 and TRBJ1-2; D ambiguous. CDR3 length equals 16 residues. The ends were cut back, 0 bases at V and 3 bases at J, with 17 bases in the middle. CDR1 SQVTM and CDR2 ANQGSEA come from the germline V gene. The CDR3 sequence is CSVEDPAEETDYGYTF. DNA for the CDR3: TGCAGCGTTGAAGACCCGGCGGAGGAAACGGACTATGGCTACACCTTC.

The rearrangement joins TRBV5-1 to TRBJ2-3, with 8 bases identical to TRBD1. The CDR3 consists of 17 residues. Germline loops: CDR1 SGHRS, CDR2 YFSETQ. V lost 0 bases to trimming and J lost 4 bases; unmatched junction nucleotides: 10. The CDR3 is CASSLALRQGPSDTQYF. The CDR3 region has the DNA TGCGCCAGCAGCTTGGCGCTTAGACAGGGGCCATCAGATACGCAGTATTTT.

There are many counts of this clonotype. This chain uses TRBV12-3 or TRBV12-4 with TRBJ2-6; D is unresolved. The V gene lost 5 bases and the J gene lost 0 bases, with 2 bases spanning the gap. This CDR3 has 13 amino acids. The CDR3 spells CASSDSGANVLTF. The CDR3, as DNA: TGTGCCAGCAGTGACTCTGGGGCCAACGTCCTGACTTTC.

The V call is TRBV10-3, the J call TRBJ2-5, with D possibly called TRBD1 or TRBD2 (5 bases each). Trimming pared 11 bases from V and 10 bases from J, leaving 14 bases between. The CDR3 spans 10 residues. In germline, CDR1 is ENHRY, CDR2 SYGVKD. The CDR3 protein is CARTGADQYF. The DNA for the CDR3 is TGTGCCCGAACCGGGGCCGACCAGTACTTC.

The V and J genes are TRBV20-1 and TRBJ1-2; 7 nucleotides line up with TRBD1. V was clipped by 6 bases and J by 4 bases; unmatched bases: 17. From germline, CDR1 is DFQATT and CDR2 SNEGSKA (reference sequence). The CDR3 covers 16 residues. The CDR3 DNA reads TGCAGTGCCGATCTGACGTGGAGGGACAGCTCCTATGGCTACACCTTC. Protein: CSADLTWRDSSYGYTF.

This clonotype was counted only a few times. V is TRBV20-1 and J is TRBJ2-5; a weak D match, TRBD1 (6 bases). The ends were cut back, 6 bases at V and 7 bases at J, with 24 bases in the middle. The CDR3 runs to 15 residues. Germline-derived CDR1 and CDR2 are DFQATT and SNEGSKA (reference sequence). This CDR3 is CSASPADRGSATQYF. As DNA, the CDR3 is TGCAGTGCCTCGCCGGCGGACAGAGGGTCAGCGACCCAGTACTTC.

The table lists this clonotype with a few counts. V is TRBV9 and J is TRBJ1-1; D unclear. The germline CDR1 and CDR2 sequences are SGDLS and YYNGEE. V lost 2 bases and J lost 0, with 8 bases in between. This CDR3 is 14 amino acids long. The CDR3 DNA reads TGTGCCAGCAGCGTTAGGTCGGTGAACACTGAAGCTTTCTTT. Protein: CASSVRSVNTEAFF. Full variable domain (missing parts from reference TRBV9 and TRBJ1-1): DSGVTQTPKHLITATGQRVTLRCSPRSGDLSVYWYQQSLDQGLQFLIQYYNGEERAKGNILERFSAQQFPDLHSELNLSSLELGDSALYFCASSVRSVNTEAFFGQGTRLTVV.

CDR3 region: CASSFGTSGTSYEQYV. CDR3 nucleotide sequence: TGTGCCAGCAGCTTCGGGACTAGCGGGACCTCCTACGAGCAGTACGTC. The chain carries TRBV7-8 and TRBJ2-7, with 13 bases that match TRBD2. The junction had 2 bases not matched to a gene; V was cut back by 3 bases and J by 0 bases. Germline V gene lookup returns CDR1 SGHVS and CDR2 FQNEAQ. This CDR3 is built from 16 residues.

CDR3 DNA sequence: TGTGCCAGCAGCTCGTATCTCAACTATGAGCAGTTCTTC. Amino acids: CASSSYLNYEQFF. The chain is built from TRBV7-9 and TRBJ2-1, with unresolved D. V lost 4 bases and J 8 bases, leaving 12 bases between the germline ends. This CDR3 is 13 amino acids long. The germline gives CDR1 SEHNR, CDR2 FQNEAQ (reference sequence).

This chain joins TRBV7-3 and TRBJ1-6, with 8 nucleotides matching TRBD1. Germline V gene sequence: CDR1 SGHTA, CDR2 FQGTGA. The CDR3 runs to 15 residues. Germline trimming cut 0 bases from V and 10 bases from J; bases unmatched to any gene: 5. The CDR3 sequence is CASSLTGQGRSPLHF. CDR3 in DNA: TGTGCCAGCAGCTTAACCGGACAGGGACGCTCACCCCTCCACTTT.

This clonotype was counted at least ten times. Here the CDR3 reads CASSLGVQNGYTF. As DNA, the CDR3 is TGTGCCAGCAGCTTGGGAGTCCAAAATGGCTACACCTTC. The rearrangement uses TRBV5-5 and TRBJ1-2, with D uncertain. This CDR3 comprises 13 residues. Germline values: CDR1 SGHKS, CDR2 YYEKEE (reference sequence). Trimming pared 0 bases from V and 6 bases from J, leaving 9 bases between.

This clonotype was seen ten or more times. The chain combines TRBV27 with TRBJ2-7, with TRBD2 matching 7 bases. Trimming cost V 6 bases and J 7 bases; bases outside gene matches: 6. Germline CDR1 reads MNHEY; CDR2 reads SMNVEV (reference sequence). CDR3 size: 12 residues. CDR3 sequence (DNA): TGTGCCAGCAGCCCACCCGGGGGGGAGCAGTACTTC. Residues: CASSPPGGEQYF.